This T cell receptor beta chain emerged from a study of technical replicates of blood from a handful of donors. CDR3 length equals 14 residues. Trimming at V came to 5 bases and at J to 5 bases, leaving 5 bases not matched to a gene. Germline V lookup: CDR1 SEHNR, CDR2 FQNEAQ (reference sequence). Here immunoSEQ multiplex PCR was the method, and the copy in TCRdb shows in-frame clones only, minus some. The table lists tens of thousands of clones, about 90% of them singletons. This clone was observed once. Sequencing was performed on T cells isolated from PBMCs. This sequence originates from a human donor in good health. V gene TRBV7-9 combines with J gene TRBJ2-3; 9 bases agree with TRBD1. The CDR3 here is CASSLGTGRDTQYF. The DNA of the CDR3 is TGTGCCAGCAGCCTCGGGACAGGGCGAGATACGCAGTATTTT.